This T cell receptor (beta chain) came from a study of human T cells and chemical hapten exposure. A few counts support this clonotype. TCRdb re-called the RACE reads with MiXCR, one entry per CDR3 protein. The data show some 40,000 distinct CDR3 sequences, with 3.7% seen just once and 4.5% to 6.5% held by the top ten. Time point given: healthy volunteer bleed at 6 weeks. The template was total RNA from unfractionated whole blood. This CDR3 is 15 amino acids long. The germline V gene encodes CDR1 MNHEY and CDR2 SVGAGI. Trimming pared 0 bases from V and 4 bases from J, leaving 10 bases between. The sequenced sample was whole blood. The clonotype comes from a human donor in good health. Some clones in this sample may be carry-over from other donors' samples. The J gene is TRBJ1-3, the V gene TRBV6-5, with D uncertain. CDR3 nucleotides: TGTGCCAGCAGTTACTCTTGGTCTGGGGGAAACACCATATATTTT. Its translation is CASSYSWSGGNTIYF.